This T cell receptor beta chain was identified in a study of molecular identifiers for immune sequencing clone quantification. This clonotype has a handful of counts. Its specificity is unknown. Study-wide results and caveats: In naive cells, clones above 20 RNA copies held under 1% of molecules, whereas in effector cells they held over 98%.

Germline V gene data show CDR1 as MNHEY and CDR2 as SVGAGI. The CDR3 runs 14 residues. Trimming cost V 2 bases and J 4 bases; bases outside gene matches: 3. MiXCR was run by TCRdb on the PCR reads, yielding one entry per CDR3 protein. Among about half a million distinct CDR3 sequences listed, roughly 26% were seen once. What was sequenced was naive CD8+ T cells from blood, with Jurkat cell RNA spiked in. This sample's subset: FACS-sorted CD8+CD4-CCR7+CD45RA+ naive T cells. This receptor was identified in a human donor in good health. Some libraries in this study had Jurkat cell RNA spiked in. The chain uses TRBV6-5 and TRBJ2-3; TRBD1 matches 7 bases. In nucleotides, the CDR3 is TGTGCCAGCAGTTACCGCCAGGGGGCAGATACGCAGTATTTT. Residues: CASSYRQGADTQYF.